These 14 T cell receptor beta chains share one sample of origin, sequenced in a study of beta chain features in type 1 diabetes. Isolated RNA was reverse transcribed in full, so expressed TCRB transcripts were sequenced. Assay used: immunoSEQ multiplex PCR; TCRdb lists only in-frame clones, some missing. In the table there are a few hundred thousand clones, around 13% of which are singletons. The sequencing sample was made of naive CD4+ T cells from blood. The receptors here all came from a young man in good health.

This clone was observed a few times. The V and J genes are TRBV30 and TRBJ1-5; no firm D call. CDR1 is GTSNPN, CDR2 SVGIG, per germline (reference sequence). This CDR3 has 13 residues. V was clipped by 8 bases and J by 4 bases, with 15 bases between them. This CDR3 is CAGGIGSNQPQHF. In nucleotides, the CDR3 is TGTGCCGGAGGTATAGGGTCGAATCAGCCCCAGCATTTT.

The chain couples TRBV11-3 to TRBJ2-5; the D gene is possibly TRBD1 (6 bases). The germline V gene encodes CDR1 SGHNT and CDR2 YENEEA. This CDR3 is 16 amino acids long. Trimming shortened V by 6 bases and J by 1 base, and 18 bases separated the two germline ends. The CDR3 region is CASSLEQGRVQETQYF. DNA of the CDR3: TGTGCCAGCAGTCTGGAACAGGGAAGGGTCCAAGAGACCCAGTACTTC.

This clone was seen a few times. The rearrangement uses TRBV14 and TRBJ1-1, with unresolved D. V gave up 2 bases and J gave up 4 bases, with 8 bases separating them. The CDR3 is 13 residues long. The germline V gene has CDR1 SGHDN and CDR2 FVKESK. The CDR3 here is CASSQLGGTEAFF. CDR3 nucleotide sequence: TGTGCCAGCAGCCAACTGGGAGGCACTGAAGCTTTCTTT. Complete variable domain (other parts from reference TRBV14 and TRBJ1-1): EAGVTQFPSHSVIEKGQTVTLRCDPISGHDNLYWYRRVMGKEIKFLLHFVKESKQDESGMPNNRFLAERTGGTYSTLKVQPAELEDSGVYFCASSQLGGTEAFFGQGTRLTVV.

Notes on this clone: Other DNA sequences in this sample translate to the same CDR3. The chain is built from TRBV29-1 and TRBJ2-3, with D uncertain. The germline CDR1 and CDR2 sequences are SQVTM and ANQGSEA. CDR3 length equals 11 residues. With 7 bases removed from V and 2 bases from J, the gap between germline ends came to 7 bases. The CDR3 coding sequence is TGCAGCGGAAGAAACACAGATACGCAGTATTTT. It codes for CSGRNTDTQYF.

Worth noting for this clone: Other DNA sequences in this specimen translate into the identical CDR3. The chain carries TRBV20-1 and TRBJ2-1, with a possible D match to TRBD2 (5 bases). Germline loops: CDR1 DFQATT, CDR2 SNEGSKA (reference sequence). The CDR3 is 11 residues long. V shed 3 bases and J shed 6 bases, with 6 bases lying between them. The CDR3 bases are TGCAGTGCTAGCCGGGGCAATGAGCAGTTCTTC. Translated: CSASRGNEQFF.

CDR3: CASSLSRDNEQFF. The DNA of the CDR3 is TGTGCCAGCAGCTTATCCAGGGATAATGAGCAGTTCTTC. The chain has TRBV11-2 and TRBJ2-1; perhaps TRBD1 as D (5 bases). The CDR3 runs 13 residues. Germline loops: CDR1 SGHAT, CDR2 FQNNGV. V was cut by 2 bases and J by 7 bases, with 9 bases left in between.

The V gene is TRBV20-1, the J gene TRBJ2-7, with unresolved D. The CDR3 totals 11 residues. V gave up 5 bases and J gave up 9 bases, with 14 bases separating them. Germline loops: CDR1 DFQATT, CDR2 SNEGSKA (reference sequence). CDR3 DNA: TGCAGTGCTCGTACTGAGGTTGTGCAGTACTTC. Protein sequence: CSARTEVVQYF.

The chain uses TRBV15 and TRBJ2-1; unclear D gene. This CDR3 spans 13 amino acids. Trimming removed 0 bases at V and 7 bases at J, with 7 bases between. Germline V lookup: CDR1 LNHNV, CDR2 YYDKDF (reference sequence). For the CDR3, the DNA is TGTGCCACCAGCAGAGATCCCGATAATGAGCAGTTCTTC. Translation gives CATSRDPDNEQFF.

This clone appeared a few times. This chain links TRBV5-1 with TRBJ2-3; 12 nucleotides line up with TRBD2. V lost 4 bases and J lost 4; bases outside the gene matches: 7. The CDR3 has 16 residues. Germline V gene lookup returns CDR1 SGHRS and CDR2 YFSETQ. The CDR3 coding sequence is TGCGCCAGCAGCGAACCGACTAGCGGGAGTGCAGATACGCAGTATTTT. It codes for CASSEPTSGSADTQYF.

This clone turned up a few times. This chain connects TRBV5-1 to TRBJ2-6, with D uncertain. Germline V lookup: CDR1 SGHRS, CDR2 YFSETQ. The germline V and J ends were trimmed by 1 base and 9 bases, with 17 bases remaining between them. The CDR3 length is 16 residues. The CDR3 region is CASSLSAAPMGNVLTF. The CDR3 DNA is TGCGCCAGCAGCTTGAGCGCCGCCCCTATGGGCAACGTCCTGACTTTC.

This clone has a handful of counts. The chain carries TRBV7-6 and TRBJ2-7, with 8 bases lining up with TRBD1. V trimming: 2 bases; J trimming: 4 bases; junction bases outside the gene matches: 13. The CDR3 runs 17 residues. The germline V gene has CDR1 SGHVS and CDR2 FNYEAQ. The CDR3 region has the DNA TGTGCCAGCAGCTTAAATGCTCAGGGGGCGATACGATACGAGCAGTACTTC. Amino acid sequence: CASSLNAQGAIRYEQYF.

This clone has only a few counts. This sequence joins TRBV30 and TRBJ1-5; D is ambiguous. This CDR3 region has 13 residues. The V end lost 2 bases, the J end lost 6 bases, and 11 bases lay between the germline ends. Germline V CDR1 and CDR2: GTSNPN, SVGIG (reference sequence). As DNA, the CDR3 is TGTGCCTGGAGTATGGGGAGCGGTCAGCCCCAGCATTTT. Its protein is CAWSMGSGQPQHF.

This chain uses TRBV15 with TRBJ2-1, with 7 bases identical to TRBD1. Looked up from germline, CDR1 is LNHNV and CDR2 is YYDKDF (reference sequence). Trimming removed 2 bases from V and 7 bases from J; junction bases left unmatched: 2. This CDR3 is built from 13 residues. The chain's CDR3 is CATSRTGVNEQFF. CDR3 nucleotide sequence: TGTGCCACCAGCAGAACAGGGGTGAATGAGCAGTTCTTC.

This clone has a handful of counts. V is TRBV27 and J is TRBJ2-7; TRBD1 matches at 8 bases. J lost 2 bases, V lost 5 bases, and 8 bases had no gene match. The CDR3 totals 15 residues. Germline values: CDR1 MNHEY, CDR2 SMNVEV (reference sequence). CDR3 region: CASSMRTGLTYEQYF. CDR3 DNA sequence: TGTGCCAGCAGTATGCGGACAGGGCTAACCTACGAGCAGTACTTC.